The clone carrying this TCR beta chain was seen only once. Reverse transcription of about 0.45 to 1 ug RNA used random hexamers. In TCRdb, the immunoSEQ multiplex PCR reads were re-called with MiXCR into one record per CDR3 protein. The sample has some 300,000 distinct CDR3 sequences; about nine tenths are singletons. Per germline, CDR1 SQVTM and CDR2 ANQGSEA. V dropped 7 bases and J dropped 4; count of bases not matched to a gene: 17. The CDR3 contains 17 residues. This sample stems from a study of CD8 T cells in Susac syndrome. TCR beta sequencing was performed on blood CD8+ and CD4+ T cells. Input material: CD8+ T cells from PBMCs. This receptor was identified in a human donor with multiple sclerosis. The chain links TRBV29-1 to TRBJ2-1; 9 bases are a match to TRBD1. The chain's CDR3 is CSAGGQGTSGLYNEQFF. The CDR3 nucleotides read TGCAGCGCTGGAGGACAGGGGACCAGCGGCCTTTACAATGAGCAGTTCTTC.